This entry lists 19 T cell receptor beta chains sequenced from one sample in a study of T cells after yellow fever vaccination. From the 5' RACE reads, TCRdb called clonotypes with MiXCR, one entry per CDR3 protein. This table holds around 340,000 distinct CDR3 sequences, 8.5% to 9% found once. The sequenced sample was PBMCs, obtained on the day of the first yellow fever vaccination. The receptors were sampled from a young man who received the YFV17D yellow fever vaccine.

The rearrangement joins TRBV15 to TRBJ2-1; no reliable D call. Germline V gene data show CDR1 as LNHNV and CDR2 as YYDKDF (reference sequence). CDR3 length: 16 residues. Trimming pared 0 bases from V and 5 bases from J, leaving 14 bases between. CDR3 protein: CATSREAWKENNEQFF. In DNA, the CDR3 is TGTGCCACCAGCAGAGAAGCGTGGAAGGAAAACAATGAGCAGTTCTTC.

V gene TRBV20-1 combines with J gene TRBJ2-1, with D hard to call. V gave up 6 bases and J gave up 2 bases, with 14 bases separating them. Germline V gene data show CDR1 as DFQATT and CDR2 as SNEGSKA (reference sequence). The CDR3 runs 14 residues. The CDR3 spells CSAEDGRAYNEQFF. CDR3 bases: TGCAGTGCAGAAGACGGTAGGGCCTACAATGAGCAGTTCTTC.

The rearrangement uses TRBV4-1 and TRBJ2-1; 11 bases are shared with TRBD2. The CDR3 has 16 residues. The V gene end was trimmed by 4 bases and the J gene end by 5 bases; junction bases not matched to a gene: 7. CDR1 and CDR2 from the germline V gene are MGHRA and YSYEKL. The chain's CDR3 is CASSPIAGGYDNEQFF. The CDR3 DNA follows: TGCGCCAGCAGCCCCATAGCGGGGGGGTATGACAATGAGCAGTTCTTC.

A few counts support this clonotype. CDR3 coding DNA: TGTGCCAGCAGTTATGCAGGGGTGAATTCACCCCTCCACTTT. Amino acid sequence: CASSYAGVNSPLHF. This chain connects TRBV6-5 to TRBJ1-6; D possibly corresponds to TRBD1 (6 bases). The ends were cut back, 3 bases at V and 7 bases at J, with 10 bases in the middle. Germline loops: CDR1 MNHEY, CDR2 SVGAGI. The CDR3 length is 14 residues.

This clonotype was found many times. The chain joins TRBV5-6 to TRBJ2-1, with D hard to call. The CDR3 totals 17 residues. The V and J ends lost 4 bases and 0 bases respectively, with 17 bases between them. Germline V CDR1 and CDR2: SGHDT, YYEEEE. The CDR3 bases are TGTGCCAGCAGCCATCGGGCAGGAACCAGCTCCTACAATGAGCAGTTCTTC. Protein sequence: CASSHRAGTSSYNEQFF.

This clonotype has ten or more counts. The chain carries TRBV7-2 and TRBJ1-2; maybe TRBD1 (5 bases). The CDR3 is 15 amino acids. Trimming cost V 5 bases and J 8 bases, with 21 bases left between them. Looked up from germline, CDR1 is SGHTA and CDR2 is FQGNSA. CDR3 region: CASSLGAWGGIGYTF. In nucleotides, the CDR3 is TGTGCCAGCAGCCTAGGGGCATGGGGGGGTATCGGCTACACCTTC.

This clonotype was picked up a small number of times. The V and J genes are TRBV28 and TRBJ2-3, with 7 bases aligning to TRBD2. CDR1 is MDHEN, CDR2 SYDVKM, per germline. The CDR3 is 13 amino acids. After removal of 10 bases from V and 5 bases from J, the junction contained 9 bases not matched to a gene. The CDR3 DNA sequence: TGTGCCACCTTCCGGGGGGATGTAGATACGCAGTATTTT. The encoded protein is CATFRGDVDTQYF.

This clonotype occurred many times. The chain couples TRBV9 to TRBJ1-1; no clear D. Germline V lookup: CDR1 SGDLS, CDR2 YYNGEE. This CDR3 comprises 14 residues. V dropped 0 bases and J dropped 1 base, with 7 bases sitting between them. The CDR3 nucleotides are TGTGCCAGCAGCGTAGTACGGACGAACACTGAAGCTTTCTTT. This translates into CASSVVRTNTEAFF.

The gene calls are TRBV18 and TRBJ1-6; 8 nucleotides line up with TRBD1. V was pared by 3 bases and J by 7 bases, with 8 bases of the junction left unmatched. The CDR3 is made up of 16 amino acids. Germline CDR1 KGHSH, CDR2 LQKENI. For the CDR3, the DNA is TGTGCCAGCTCACCCCAAACAGGGGGTCCGAATTCACCCCTCCACTTT. Protein sequence: CASSPQTGGPNSPLHF.

The chain links TRBV5-1 to TRBJ2-3; tentative D call: TRBD1 (7 bases). CDR3 length equals 16 residues. Trimming removed 6 bases at V and 5 bases at J, with 22 bases between. Germline V gene lookup returns CDR1 SGHRS and CDR2 YFSETQ. CDR3 nucleotide sequence: TGCGCCAGCACCCAGGGCAGGGGGGCCTATGGAGATACGCAGTATTTT. The encoded protein is CASTQGRGAYGDTQYF.

There are a few counts of this clonotype. V gene TRBV20-1 combines with J gene TRBJ2-7, with D perhaps TRBD1 (5 bases). Germline V gene sequence: CDR1 DFQATT, CDR2 SNEGSKA (reference sequence). The CDR3 totals 13 residues. The V and J ends lost 5 bases and 5 bases respectively, with 16 bases between them. CDR3 DNA sequence: TGCAGTGCTTCAGGACCCAGGGTCAACGAGCAGTACTTC. Translating it yields CSASGPRVNEQYF.

In regard to this clonotype: One end of the junction does not line up with germline, which may come from a read error. This rearrangement joins TRBV5-1 to TRBJ2-7; 7 positions agree with TRBD1. The CDR3 totals 15 residues. Per the germline V gene, CDR1 is SGHRS and CDR2 is YFSETQ. The CDR3 spells CASRLDGQASYEQYF. The CDR3 nucleotides read TGCGCCAGCAGGTTGGATGGACAGGCCTCCTACGAGCAGTACTTC.

This clonotype occurred a few times. The chain carries TRBV20-1 and TRBJ1-1; the D gene is possibly TRBD1 (5 bases). The CDR3 has 12 residues. The V gene's germline CDR1 is DFQATT and CDR2 SNEGSKA (reference sequence). Trimming shortened V by 2 bases and J by 3 bases, and 7 bases separated the two germline ends. The CDR3 bases are TGCAGTGCTAGACCCAGGGACACTGAAGCTTTCTTT. As protein: CSARPRDTEAFF.

This clonotype was found a few times. The chain is built from TRBV19 and TRBJ2-1; 8 bases match TRBD2. Germline V gives CDR1 LNHDA, CDR2 SQIVND (reference sequence). This CDR3 spans 15 amino acids. V lost 3 bases to trimming and J lost 5 bases; unmatched junction nucleotides: 6. The CDR3 DNA reads as TGTGCCAGTAGTATCTTATCCGGGGGGGACAATGAGCAGTTCTTC. It codes for CASSILSGGDNEQFF.

This clonotype was detected a few times. The chain carries TRBV20-1 and TRBJ1-1; no definite D call. V gave up 0 bases and J gave up 1 base, with 15 bases separating them. This CDR3 contains 16 residues. CDR1 and CDR2 (germline): DFQATT, SNEGSKA (reference sequence). The CDR3 DNA is TGCAGTGCTAGAGATCCGAAAGGTACCGGGAACACTGAAGCTTTCTTT. This codes for CSARDPKGTGNTEAFF.

This clonotype was seen a few times. The chain links TRBV4-1 to TRBJ1-4; 9 bases align to TRBD1. Germline assignment: CDR1 MGHRA and CDR2 YSYEKL. CDR3 length: 14 amino acids. V lost 4 bases, J lost 16 bases, and 13 bases stayed unmatched. CDR3 protein: CASSPLSGTGHPFF. The CDR3 DNA reads as TGCGCCAGCAGCCCATTATCCGGGACAGGGCACCCGTTTTTT.

This clonotype has a count of ten or more. The chain joins TRBV29-1 to TRBJ2-3, with a tentative D call TRBD1 (5 bases). Per germline, CDR1 SQVTM and CDR2 ANQGSEA. The V end lost 7 bases, the J end lost 4 bases, and 15 bases lay between the germline ends. The CDR3 length is 13 residues. CDR3 amino acids: CSAIPQAADTQYF. In nucleotides, the CDR3 is TGCAGCGCAATTCCACAGGCGGCAGATACGCAGTATTTT.

This clonotype was seen many times. V usage is TRBV6-6 and J usage is TRBJ2-7; the D gene could be TRBD1 or TRBD2 (5 bases each). The V gene's germline CDR1 is MNHNY and CDR2 SVGAGI (reference sequence). V lost 5 bases and J 3 bases, leaving 11 bases between the germline ends. The CDR3 length is 13 residues. The CDR3 here is CASSRDLYYEQYF. For the CDR3, the DNA is TGTGCCAGCAGTCGGGACCTCTACTACGAGCAGTACTTC.

This clonotype has just a few counts. The rearrangement joins TRBV20-1 to TRBJ1-5; the D is unclear. CDR1 and CDR2 from the germline V gene are DFQATT and SNEGSKA (reference sequence). V was cut by 3 bases and J by 7 bases, with 10 bases left in between. This CDR3 is built from 12 residues. The CDR3 nucleotides are TGCAGTGCTAGGGCGGGGAGCCAGCCCCAGCATTTT. Translation gives CSARAGSQPQHF.